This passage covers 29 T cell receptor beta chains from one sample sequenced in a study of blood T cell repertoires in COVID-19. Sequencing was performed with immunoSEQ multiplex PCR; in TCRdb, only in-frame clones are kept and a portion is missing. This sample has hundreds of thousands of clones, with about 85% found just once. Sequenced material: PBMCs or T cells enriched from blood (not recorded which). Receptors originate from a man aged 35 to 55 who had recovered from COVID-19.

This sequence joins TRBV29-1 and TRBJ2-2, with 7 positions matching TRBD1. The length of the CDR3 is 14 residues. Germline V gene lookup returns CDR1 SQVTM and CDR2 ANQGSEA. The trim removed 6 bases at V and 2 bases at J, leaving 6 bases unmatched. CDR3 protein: CSVPDRVNTGELFF. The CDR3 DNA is TGCAGCGTCCCCGACAGGGTCAACACCGGGGAGCTGTTTTTT.

The CDR3 nucleotides are TGTGCCAGCAGCCCCAGGGGAGAGGCCAAAAACATTCAGTACTTC. It yields the protein CASSPRGEAKNIQYF. V and J are TRBV28 and TRBJ2-4; a possible D gene is TRBD1 (6 bases). CDR1 is MDHEN and CDR2 is SYDVKM in the germline V gene. This CDR3 has 15 residues. V was shortened by 6 bases and J by 1 base, with 13 bases between the two germline ends.

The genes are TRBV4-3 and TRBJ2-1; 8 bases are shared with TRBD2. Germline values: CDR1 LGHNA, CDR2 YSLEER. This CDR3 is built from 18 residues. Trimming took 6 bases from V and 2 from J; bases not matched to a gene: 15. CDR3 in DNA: TGCGCCAGCAGTTCCTCCCCGTCGGGGGGGGAGGCCTACAATGAGCAGTTCTTC. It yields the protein CASSSSPSGGEAYNEQFF.

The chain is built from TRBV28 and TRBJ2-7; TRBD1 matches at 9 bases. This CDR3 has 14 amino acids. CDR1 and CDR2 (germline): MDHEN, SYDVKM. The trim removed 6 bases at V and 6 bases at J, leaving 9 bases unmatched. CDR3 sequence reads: CASRWTGERAEQYF. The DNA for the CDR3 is TGTGCCAGCAGATGGACAGGGGAAAGGGCCGAGCAGTACTTC.

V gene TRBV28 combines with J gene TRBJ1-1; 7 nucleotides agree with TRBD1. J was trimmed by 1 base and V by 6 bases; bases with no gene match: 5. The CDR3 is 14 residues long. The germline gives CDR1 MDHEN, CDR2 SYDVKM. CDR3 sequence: CASRPGQWNTEAFF. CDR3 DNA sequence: TGTGCCAGCAGGCCGGGACAGTGGAACACTGAAGCTTTCTTT.

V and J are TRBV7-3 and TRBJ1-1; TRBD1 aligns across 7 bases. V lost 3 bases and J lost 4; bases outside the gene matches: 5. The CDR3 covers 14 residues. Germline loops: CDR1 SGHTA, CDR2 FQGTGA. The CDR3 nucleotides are TGTGCCAGCAGCTTGACAGGGTACGGCACTGAAGCTTTCTTT. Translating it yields CASSLTGYGTEAFF.

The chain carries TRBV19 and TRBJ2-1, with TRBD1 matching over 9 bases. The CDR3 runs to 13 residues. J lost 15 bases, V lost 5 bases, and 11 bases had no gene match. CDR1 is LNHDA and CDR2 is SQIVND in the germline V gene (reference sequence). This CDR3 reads CASSLHNRDRVFF. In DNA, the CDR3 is TGTGCCAGTAGTCTTCACAACCGGGACAGGGTGTTCTTC.

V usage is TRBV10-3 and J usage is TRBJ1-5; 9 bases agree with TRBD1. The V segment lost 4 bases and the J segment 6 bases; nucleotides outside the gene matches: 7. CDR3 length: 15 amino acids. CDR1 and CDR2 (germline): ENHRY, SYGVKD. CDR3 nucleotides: TGTGCCATCAGTGCGGGACAGGGAGGAAGTCAGCCCCAGCATTTT. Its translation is CAISAGQGGSQPQHF.

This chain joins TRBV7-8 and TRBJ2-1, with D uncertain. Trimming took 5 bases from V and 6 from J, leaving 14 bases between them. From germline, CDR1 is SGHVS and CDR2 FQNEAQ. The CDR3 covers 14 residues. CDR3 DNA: TGTGCCAGCAGCCGTCATCAGGCCGTCAATGAGCAGTTCTTC. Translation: CASSRHQAVNEQFF.

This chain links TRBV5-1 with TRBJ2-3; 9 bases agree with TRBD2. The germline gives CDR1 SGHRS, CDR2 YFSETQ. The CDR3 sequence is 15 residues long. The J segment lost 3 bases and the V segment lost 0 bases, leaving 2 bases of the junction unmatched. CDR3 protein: CASSLGSGSTDTQYF. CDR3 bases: TGCGCCAGCAGCTTGGGTAGCGGGAGTACAGATACGCAGTATTTT.

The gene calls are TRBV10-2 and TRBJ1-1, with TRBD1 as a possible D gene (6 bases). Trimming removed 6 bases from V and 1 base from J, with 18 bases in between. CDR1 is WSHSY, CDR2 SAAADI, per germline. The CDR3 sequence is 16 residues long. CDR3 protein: CASRISGGVKNTEAFF. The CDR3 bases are TGCGCCAGCAGGATCTCGGGGGGCGTAAAGAACACTGAAGCTTTCTTT.

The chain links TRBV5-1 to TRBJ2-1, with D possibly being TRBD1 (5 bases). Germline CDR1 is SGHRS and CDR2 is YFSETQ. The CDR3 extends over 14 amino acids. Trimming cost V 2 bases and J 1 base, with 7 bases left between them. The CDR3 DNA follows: TGCGCCAGCAGCTTTAGGGGATCCTACAATGAGCAGTTCTTC. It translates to CASSFRGSYNEQFF.

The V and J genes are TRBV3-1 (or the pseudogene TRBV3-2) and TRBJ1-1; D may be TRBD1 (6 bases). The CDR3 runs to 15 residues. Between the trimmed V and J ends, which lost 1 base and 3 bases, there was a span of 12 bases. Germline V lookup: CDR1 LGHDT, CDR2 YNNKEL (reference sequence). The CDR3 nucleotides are TGTGCCAGCAGCCAAGGGGGCAGGGGAGACACTGAAGCTTTCTTT. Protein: CASSQGGRGDTEAFF.

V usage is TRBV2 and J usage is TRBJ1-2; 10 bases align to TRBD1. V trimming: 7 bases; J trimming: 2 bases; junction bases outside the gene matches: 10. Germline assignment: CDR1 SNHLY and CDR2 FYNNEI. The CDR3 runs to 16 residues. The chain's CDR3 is CASMRETGGRNYGYTF. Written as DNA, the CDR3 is TGTGCCAGCATGCGTGAGACAGGGGGCCGGAACTATGGCTACACCTTC.

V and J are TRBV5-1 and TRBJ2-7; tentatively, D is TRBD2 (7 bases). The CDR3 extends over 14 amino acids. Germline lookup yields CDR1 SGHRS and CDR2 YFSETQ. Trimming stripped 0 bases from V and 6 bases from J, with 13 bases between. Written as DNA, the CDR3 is TGCGCCAGCAGCTTGGGCGGGGGCTTCTCCGAGCAGTACTTC. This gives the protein CASSLGGGFSEQYF.

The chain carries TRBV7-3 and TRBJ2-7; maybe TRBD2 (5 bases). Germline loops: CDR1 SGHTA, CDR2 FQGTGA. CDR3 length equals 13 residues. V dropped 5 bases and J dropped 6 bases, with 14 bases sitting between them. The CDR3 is CASSPVGGSEQYF. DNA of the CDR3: TGTGCCAGCAGCCCCGTAGGAGGTTCCGAGCAGTACTTC.

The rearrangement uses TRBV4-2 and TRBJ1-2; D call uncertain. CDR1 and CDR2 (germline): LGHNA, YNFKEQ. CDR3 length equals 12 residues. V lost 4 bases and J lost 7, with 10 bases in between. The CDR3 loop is CASSLTTSGYTF. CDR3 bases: TGTGCCAGCAGCCTCACTACAAGTGGCTACACCTTC.

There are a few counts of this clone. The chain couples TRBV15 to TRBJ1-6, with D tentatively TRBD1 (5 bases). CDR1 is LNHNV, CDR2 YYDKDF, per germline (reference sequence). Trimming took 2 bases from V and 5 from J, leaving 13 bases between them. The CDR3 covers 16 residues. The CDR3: CATSRRSRGDNSPLHF. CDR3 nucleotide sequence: TGTGCCACCAGCAGACGCTCCCGGGGGGATAATTCACCCCTCCACTTT.

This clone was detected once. CDR3: CASSFGMEQFF. In nucleotides, the CDR3 is TGTGCCAGCAGTTTCGGTATGGAGCAGTTCTTC. The V gene is TRBV12-3 or TRBV12-4, the J gene TRBJ2-1; D gene uncertain. The CDR3 sequence is 11 residues long. Trimming left V 3 bases short and J 10 bases short, with 7 bases between.

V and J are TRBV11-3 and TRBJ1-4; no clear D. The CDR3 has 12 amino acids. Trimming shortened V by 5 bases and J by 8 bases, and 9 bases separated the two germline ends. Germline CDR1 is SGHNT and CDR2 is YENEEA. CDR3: CASSPPGEKLFF. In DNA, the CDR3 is TGTGCCAGCAGCCCCCCGGGGGAAAAACTGTTTTTT.

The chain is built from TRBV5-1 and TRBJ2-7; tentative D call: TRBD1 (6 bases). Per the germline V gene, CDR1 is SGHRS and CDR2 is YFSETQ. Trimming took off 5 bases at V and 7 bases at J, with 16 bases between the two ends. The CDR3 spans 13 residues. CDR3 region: CASSYGQTGEQYF. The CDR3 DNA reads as TGCGCCAGCAGTTATGGACAGACCGGAGAGCAGTACTTC.

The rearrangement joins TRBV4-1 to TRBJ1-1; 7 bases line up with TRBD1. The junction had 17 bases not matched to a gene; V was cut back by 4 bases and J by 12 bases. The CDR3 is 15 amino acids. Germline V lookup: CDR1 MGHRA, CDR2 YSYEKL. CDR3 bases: TGCGCCAGCAGCCTAGGACTGAGGGGGCGCTTGGGTACTTTCTTT. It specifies CASSLGLRGRLGTFF.

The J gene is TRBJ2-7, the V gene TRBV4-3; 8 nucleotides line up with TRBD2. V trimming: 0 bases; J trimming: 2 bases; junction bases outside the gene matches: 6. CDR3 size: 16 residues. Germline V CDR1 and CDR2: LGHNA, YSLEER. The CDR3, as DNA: TGCGCCAGCAGCCAAGACTTAGGGACTAGGGCCTACGAGCAGTACTTC. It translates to CASSQDLGTRAYEQYF.

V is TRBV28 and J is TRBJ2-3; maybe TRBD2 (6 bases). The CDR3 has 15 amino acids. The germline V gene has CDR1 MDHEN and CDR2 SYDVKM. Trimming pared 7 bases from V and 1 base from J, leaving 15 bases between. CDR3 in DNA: TGTGCCAGCAATCCTCCCGGGAGTGGCACAGATACGCAGTATTTT. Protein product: CASNPPGSGTDTQYF.

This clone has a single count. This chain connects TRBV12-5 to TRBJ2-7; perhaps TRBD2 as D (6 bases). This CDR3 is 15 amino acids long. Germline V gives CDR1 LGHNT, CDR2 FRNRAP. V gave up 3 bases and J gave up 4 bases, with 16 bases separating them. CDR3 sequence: CASGFSLGEVYEQYF. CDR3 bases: TGTGCTAGTGGTTTTTCACTAGGGGAGGTATACGAGCAGTACTTC.

The CDR3 region is CASSYGRDTEAFF. CDR3 coding DNA: TGTGCCAGCAGTTACGGTCGAGACACTGAAGCTTTCTTT. The chain employs TRBV6-5 and TRBJ1-1; D unresolved. Deletions cut 2 bases from V and 3 bases from J, with 7 bases between. This CDR3 has 13 residues. In germline, CDR1 is MNHEY, CDR2 SVGAGI.

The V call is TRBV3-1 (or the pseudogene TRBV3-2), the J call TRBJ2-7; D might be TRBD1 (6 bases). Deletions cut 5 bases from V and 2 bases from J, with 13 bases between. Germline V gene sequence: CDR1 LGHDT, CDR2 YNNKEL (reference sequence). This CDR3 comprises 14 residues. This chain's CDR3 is CASSRGSGTYEQYF. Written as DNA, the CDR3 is TGTGCCAGCAGCAGGGGGTCAGGAACCTACGAGCAGTACTTC.

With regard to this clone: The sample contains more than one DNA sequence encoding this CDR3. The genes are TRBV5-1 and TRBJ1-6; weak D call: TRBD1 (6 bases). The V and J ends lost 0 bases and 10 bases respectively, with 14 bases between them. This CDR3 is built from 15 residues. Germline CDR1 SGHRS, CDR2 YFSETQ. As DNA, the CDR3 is TGCGCCAGCAGCTTGGACGCAGGGGTAGGGTCACCCCTCCACTTT. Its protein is CASSLDAGVGSPLHF.

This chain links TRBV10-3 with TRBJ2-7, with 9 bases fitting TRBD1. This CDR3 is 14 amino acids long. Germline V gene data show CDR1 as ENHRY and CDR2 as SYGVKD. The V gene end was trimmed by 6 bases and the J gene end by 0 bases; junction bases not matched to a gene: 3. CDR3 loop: CAIRGQGGSYEQYF. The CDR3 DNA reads TGTGCCATCAGGGGACAGGGTGGCTCCTACGAGCAGTACTTC.